This entry lists 16 T cell receptor beta chains sequenced from one sample in a study of blood T cell repertoires in COVID-19 (dated by TCRdb to about 2020). The library was prepared using the immunoSEQ multiplex PCR assay. TCRdb took over this immuneACCESS table, retaining in-frame rearrangements with V and J assigned. Such tables are incomplete; in checked studies, under half of the missing clones stem from an unresolved V gene, and the remainder is unexplained. The sample table contains around 77,000 clones; only one count was recorded for 65% to 90% of them. Under 13% of the sample goes to the ten largest clones. Sequencing was carried out using peripheral blood. These receptors were obtained from an older man with active or convalescent COVID-19.

As to this clone: Other DNA sequences in the sample encode the same CDR3. The chain joins TRBV5-1 to TRBJ2-2; 8 positions match TRBD1. Germline V CDR1 and CDR2: SGHRS, YFSETQ. The CDR3 contains 16 residues. J gave up 2 bases and V 4 bases, and 7 bases lay outside the gene matches. CDR3 in DNA: TGCGCCAGCAGCCCCCCCGGGACAGGTAACACCGGGGAGCTGTTTTTT. This translates into CASSPPGTGNTGELFF.

This chain connects TRBV6-5 to TRBJ1-4, with 7 positions matching TRBD1. The CDR3 has 12 residues. V trimming: 6 bases; J trimming: 7 bases; junction bases outside the gene matches: 2. Germline lookup yields CDR1 MNHEY and CDR2 SVGAGI. As DNA, the CDR3 is TGTGCCAGCAGGCGACAGGGTGAAAAACTGTTTTTT. As protein: CASRRQGEKLFF.

The rearrangement uses TRBV6-5 and TRBJ1-5; no firm D call. The CDR3 length is 14 residues. V dropped 5 bases and J dropped 0 bases, with 8 bases sitting between them. Germline V gene sequence: CDR1 MNHEY, CDR2 SVGAGI. The CDR3 sequence is CASSNPNSNQPQHF. The CDR3 DNA follows: TGTGCCAGCAGTAATCCTAATAGCAATCAGCCCCAGCATTTT.

On this clone: Sequence at one end of the junction differs from germline and may be a read error. The chain is built from TRBV5-4 and TRBJ2-7, with TRBD1 identical over 9 bases. Germline loops: CDR1 SGHNT, CDR2 YYREEE (reference sequence). The CDR3 extends over 17 amino acids. The CDR3 spells CASSPTGGGQAAYKQYF. In DNA, the CDR3 is TGTGCCAGCAGCCCCACAGGGGGCGGCCAAGCTGCCTACAAGCAGTACTTC.

The chain uses TRBV24-1 and TRBJ2-7; no definite D call. This CDR3 region has 16 residues. Per germline, CDR1 KGHDR and CDR2 SFDVKD. Deletions cut 1 base from V and 2 bases from J, with 14 bases between. CDR3 DNA sequence: TGTGCCACCAGTGATTTATCGAGCGAGAGACCCTACGAGCAGTACTTC. This codes for CATSDLSSERPYEQYF.

V is TRBV28 and J is TRBJ2-3; TRBD1 aligns across 8 bases. Germline CDR1 reads MDHEN; CDR2 reads SYDVKM. The CDR3 sequence is 15 residues long. V was clipped by 4 bases and J by 2 bases; unmatched bases: 5. The CDR3 nucleotides read TGTGCCAGCAGTTCTGGACAGGGTATCACAGATACGCAGTATTTT. Translating it yields CASSSGQGITDTQYF.

The chain joins TRBV11-2 to TRBJ2-7; TRBD1 matches at 8 bases. The J segment lost 3 bases and the V segment lost 5 bases, leaving 6 bases of the junction unmatched. CDR1 and CDR2 (germline): SGHAT, FQNNGV. The CDR3 totals 14 residues. The CDR3 DNA reads TGTGCCAGCAGCCCCCGGGACAGGTTCTACGAGCAGTACTTC. The encoded protein is CASSPRDRFYEQYF.

The chain uses TRBV18 and TRBJ1-2; D may be TRBD1 (5 bases). The CDR3 spans 13 residues. Deletions cut 8 bases from V and 2 bases from J, with 12 bases between. Germline V gene lookup returns CDR1 KGHSH and CDR2 LQKENI. DNA for the CDR3: TGTGCCAGCCAGACAGATCCCAACTATGGCTACACCTTC. It codes for CASQTDPNYGYTF.

The V gene is TRBV6-6, the J gene TRBJ1-3; the match to TRBD1 covers 7 bases. With 4 bases clipped from V and 1 base from J, the junction kept 4 bases outside the gene matches. The CDR3 has 15 amino acids. Per the germline V gene, CDR1 is MNHNY and CDR2 is SVGAGI (reference sequence). CDR3 coding DNA: TGTGCCAGCAGTTCCCTCAGGGGGTCTGGAAACACCATATATTTT. Translated, it gives CASSSLRGSGNTIYF.

The rearrangement links TRBV7-8 to TRBJ1-3, with 7 bases lining up with TRBD1. The CDR3 length is 15 residues. J lost 3 bases, V lost 2 bases, and 4 bases had no gene match. Per germline, CDR1 SGHVS and CDR2 FQNEAQ. The chain's CDR3 is CASSLSTGVGNTIYF. The CDR3 bases are TGTGCCAGCAGCTTAAGTACAGGGGTTGGAAACACCATATATTTT.

J is TRBJ1-2 and V is TRBV7-2; D is ambiguous. The CDR3 is made up of 15 amino acids. From germline, CDR1 is SGHTA and CDR2 FQGNSA. V lost 1 base, J lost 5 bases, and 14 bases lay in between. The chain's CDR3 is CASSLEAVGGYGYTF. Written as DNA, the CDR3 is TGTGCCAGCAGCTTAGAGGCAGTTGGCGGGTATGGCTACACCTTC.

J is TRBJ2-7 and V is TRBV11-3; D is unresolved. Trimming stripped 1 base from V and 4 bases from J, with 11 bases between. Germline lookup yields CDR1 SGHNT and CDR2 YENEEA. There are 14 residues in the CDR3. The CDR3 reads CASSLGERGYEQYF. The CDR3 DNA reads TGTGCCAGCAGCTTAGGAGAGCGTGGATACGAGCAGTACTTC.

The chain links TRBV28 to TRBJ1-2; 7 bases line up with TRBD1. The germline gives CDR1 MDHEN, CDR2 SYDVKM. The junction had 20 bases not matched to a gene; V was cut back by 3 bases and J by 13 bases. CDR3 length: 16 amino acids. CDR3 amino acids: CASSFGPLTGSDGGTF. In DNA, the CDR3 is TGTGCCAGCAGTTTTGGGCCTTTGACAGGGTCCGATGGGGGCACCTTC.

This chain links TRBV10-2 with TRBJ1-6, with D hard to call. V gave up 0 bases and J gave up 9 bases, with 6 bases separating them. CDR1 WSHSY and CDR2 SAAADI come from the germline V gene. CDR3 length equals 13 residues. The DNA for the CDR3 is TGCGCCAGCAGTGAGTCCGTGGCTTCACCCCTCCACTTT. Amino acid sequence: CASSESVASPLHF.

The chain couples TRBV7-9 to TRBJ2-2; 8 bases fit TRBD1. CDR1 and CDR2 from the germline V gene are SEHNR and FQNEAQ (reference sequence). After removal of 4 bases from V and 5 bases from J, the junction contained 9 bases not matched to a gene. This CDR3 has 16 residues. The CDR3 loop is CASSSRGTGRTGELFF. The CDR3 coding sequence is TGTGCCAGCAGCTCCCGGGGGACAGGAAGGACCGGGGAGCTGTTTTTT.

The chain carries TRBV5-1 and TRBJ2-1; D is perhaps TRBD1 (5 bases). The V gene's germline CDR1 is SGHRS and CDR2 YFSETQ. Trimming stripped 7 bases from V and 3 bases from J, with 11 bases between. This CDR3 has 13 residues. The CDR3 DNA reads TGCGCCAGCTGCCCAGACAGCTACAATGAGCAGTTCTTC. Its protein is CASCPDSYNEQFF. The complete variable domain, with remaining parts taken from reference TRBV5-1 and TRBJ2-1, reads KAGVTQTPRYLIKTRGQQVTLSCSPISGHRSVSWYQQTPGQGLQFLFEYFSETQRNKGNFPGRFSGRQFSNSRSEMNVSTLELGDSALYLCASCPDSYNEQFFGPGTRLTVL.